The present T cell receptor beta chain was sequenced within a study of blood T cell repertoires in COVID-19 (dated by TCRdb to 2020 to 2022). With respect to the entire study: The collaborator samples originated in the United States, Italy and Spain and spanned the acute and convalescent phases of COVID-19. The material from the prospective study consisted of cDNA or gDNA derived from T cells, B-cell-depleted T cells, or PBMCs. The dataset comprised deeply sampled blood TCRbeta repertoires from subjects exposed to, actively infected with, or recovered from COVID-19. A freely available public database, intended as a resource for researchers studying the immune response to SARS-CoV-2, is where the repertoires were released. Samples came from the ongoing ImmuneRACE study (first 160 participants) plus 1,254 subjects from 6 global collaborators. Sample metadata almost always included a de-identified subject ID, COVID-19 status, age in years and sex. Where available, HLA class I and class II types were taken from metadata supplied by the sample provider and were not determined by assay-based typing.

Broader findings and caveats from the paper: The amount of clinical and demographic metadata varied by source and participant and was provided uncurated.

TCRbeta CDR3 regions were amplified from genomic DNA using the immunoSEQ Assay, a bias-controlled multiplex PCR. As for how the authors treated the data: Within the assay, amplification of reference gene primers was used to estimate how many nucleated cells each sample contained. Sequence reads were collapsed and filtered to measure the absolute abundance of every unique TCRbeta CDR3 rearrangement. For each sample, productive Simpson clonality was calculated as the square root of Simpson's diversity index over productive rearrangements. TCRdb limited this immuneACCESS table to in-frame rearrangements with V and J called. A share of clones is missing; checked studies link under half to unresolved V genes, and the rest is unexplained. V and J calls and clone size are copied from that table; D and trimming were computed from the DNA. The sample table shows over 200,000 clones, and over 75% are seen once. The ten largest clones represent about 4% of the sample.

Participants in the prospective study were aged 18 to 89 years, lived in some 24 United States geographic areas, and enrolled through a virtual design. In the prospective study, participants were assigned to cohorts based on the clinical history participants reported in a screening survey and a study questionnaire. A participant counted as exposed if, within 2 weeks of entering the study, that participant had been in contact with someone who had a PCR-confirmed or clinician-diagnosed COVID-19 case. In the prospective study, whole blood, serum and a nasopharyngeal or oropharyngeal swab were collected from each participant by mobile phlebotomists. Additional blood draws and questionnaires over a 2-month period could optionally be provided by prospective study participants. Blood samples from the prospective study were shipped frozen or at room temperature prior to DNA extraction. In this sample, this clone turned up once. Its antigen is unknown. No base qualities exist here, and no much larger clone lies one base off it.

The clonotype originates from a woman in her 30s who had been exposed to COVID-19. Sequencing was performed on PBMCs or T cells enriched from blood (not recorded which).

At the DNA level, the sequence is TGTGCCAGCAGCTTCCGACCGGGGACTGAAGCTTTCTTT. Translated, it reads CASSFRPGTEAFF. The rearranged chain carries TRBV11-3 and TRBJ1-1; the D gene lacks a confident call. The junction shows trimming of 3 bases on V and 5 bases on J, plus 10 bases between the germline ends. From cysteine to phenylalanine, the CDR3 is 13 amino acids long. CDR3 DNA only is kept here, 39 bases in frame from base 1. The germline V gene sets CDR1 to SGHNT and CDR2 to YENEEA.